This TCR beta chain is from a study of blood T cell repertoires in COVID-19. Study overall: The United States, Italy and Spain provided the acute and convalescent COVID-19 samples. Nucleic acid was either cDNA or gDNA, and it came from T cells, B-cell-depleted T cells, or PBMCs.

Exposed study participants had met a COVID-19 case within 2 weeks before entry. Libraries were prepared by immunoSEQ multiplex PCR; TCRdb keeps only in-frame clonotypes and omits some of them. The repertoire includes 350,000 to 450,000 clones, just over 90% of them detected once, and about 0.86% sits in the top ten. Germline V gene sequence: CDR1 MGHRA, CDR2 YSYEKL. This CDR3 is 14 amino acids long. The germline V and J ends were trimmed by 0 bases and 2 bases, with 6 bases remaining between them. This sequence joins TRBV4-1 and TRBJ2-3; D is uncertain. Sequencing was performed on PBMCs or T cells enriched from blood (not recorded which). The sequence derives from a woman aged 40-49 years who had been exposed to COVID-19. DNA of the CDR3: TGCGCCAGCAGCCAAGATATTCCCACAGATACGCAGTATTTT. This gives the protein CASSQDIPTDTQYF.